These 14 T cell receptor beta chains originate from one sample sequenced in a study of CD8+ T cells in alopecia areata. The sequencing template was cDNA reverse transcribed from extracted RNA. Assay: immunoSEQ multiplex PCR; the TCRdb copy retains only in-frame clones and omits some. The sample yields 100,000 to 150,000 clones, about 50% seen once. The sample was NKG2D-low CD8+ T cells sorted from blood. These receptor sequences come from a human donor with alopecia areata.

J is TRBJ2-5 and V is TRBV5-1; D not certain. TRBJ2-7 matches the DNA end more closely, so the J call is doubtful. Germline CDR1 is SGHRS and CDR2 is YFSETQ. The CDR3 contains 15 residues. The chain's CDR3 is CASSLGSGWGYEQYF. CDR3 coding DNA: TGCGCCAGCAGCTTGGGGTCGGGCTGGGGATACGAGCAGTACTTC.

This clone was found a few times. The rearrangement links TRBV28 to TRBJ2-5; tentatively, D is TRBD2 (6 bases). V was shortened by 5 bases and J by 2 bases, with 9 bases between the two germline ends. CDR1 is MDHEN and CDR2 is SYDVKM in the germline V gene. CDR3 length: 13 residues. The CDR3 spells CASSTGGQETQYF. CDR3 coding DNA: TGTGCCAGCAGTACCGGGGGACAAGAGACCCAGTACTTC. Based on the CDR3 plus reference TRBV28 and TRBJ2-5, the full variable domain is DVKVTQSSRYLVKRTGEKVFLECVQDMDHENMFWYRQDPGLGLRLIYFSYDVKMKEKGDIPEGYSVSREKKERFSLILESASTNQTSMYLCASSTGGQETQYFGPGTRLLVL.

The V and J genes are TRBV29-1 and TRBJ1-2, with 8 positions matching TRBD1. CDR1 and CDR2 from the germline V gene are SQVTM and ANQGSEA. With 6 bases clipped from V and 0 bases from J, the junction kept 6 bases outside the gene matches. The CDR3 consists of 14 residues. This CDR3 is CSVPGQVANYGYTF. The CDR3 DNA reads TGCAGCGTCCCGGGACAGGTAGCTAACTATGGCTACACCTTC.

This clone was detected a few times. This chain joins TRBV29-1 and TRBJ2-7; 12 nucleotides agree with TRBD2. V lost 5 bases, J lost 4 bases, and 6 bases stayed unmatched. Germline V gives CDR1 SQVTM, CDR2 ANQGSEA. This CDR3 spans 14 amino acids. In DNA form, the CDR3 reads TGCAGCGTTTCACCCGGGACTAGCGGGTACGAGCAGTACTTC. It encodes CSVSPGTSGYEQYF.

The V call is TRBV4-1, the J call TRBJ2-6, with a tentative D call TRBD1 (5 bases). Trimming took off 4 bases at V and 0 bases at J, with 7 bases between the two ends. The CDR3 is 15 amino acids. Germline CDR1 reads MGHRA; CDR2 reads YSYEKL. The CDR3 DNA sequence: TGCGCCAGCAGCCCCCAGGGCTCTGGGGCCAACGTCCTGACTTTC. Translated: CASSPQGSGANVLTF.

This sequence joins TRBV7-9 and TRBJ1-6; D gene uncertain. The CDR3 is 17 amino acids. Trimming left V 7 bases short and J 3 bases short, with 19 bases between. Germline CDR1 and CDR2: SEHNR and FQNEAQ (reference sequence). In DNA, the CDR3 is TGTGCCAGCACCGACCTAGAGGGAAGCCTCTATAATTCACCCCTCCACTTT. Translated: CASTDLEGSLYNSPLHF.

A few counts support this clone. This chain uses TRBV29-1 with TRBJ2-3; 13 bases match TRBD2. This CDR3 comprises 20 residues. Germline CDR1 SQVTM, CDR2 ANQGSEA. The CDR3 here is CSATTLAGGYHFQSTDTQYF. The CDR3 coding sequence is TGCAGTGCGACCACACTAGCGGGAGGGTACCATTTTCAGAGCACAGATACGCAGTATTTT.

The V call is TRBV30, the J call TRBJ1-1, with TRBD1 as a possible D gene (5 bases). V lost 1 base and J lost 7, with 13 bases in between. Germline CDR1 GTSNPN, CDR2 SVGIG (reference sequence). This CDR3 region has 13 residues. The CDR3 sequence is CAWSAYRGDEAFF. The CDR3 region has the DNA TGTGCCTGGAGTGCCTATAGGGGCGATGAAGCTTTCTTT.

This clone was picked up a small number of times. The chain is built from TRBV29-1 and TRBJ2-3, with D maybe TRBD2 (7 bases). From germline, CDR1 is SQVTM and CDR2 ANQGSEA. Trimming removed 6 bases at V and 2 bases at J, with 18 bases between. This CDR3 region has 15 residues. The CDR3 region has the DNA TGCAGCGTGAGGGCGGCGGGGGCTCTCACAGATACGCAGTATTTT. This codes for CSVRAAGALTDTQYF.

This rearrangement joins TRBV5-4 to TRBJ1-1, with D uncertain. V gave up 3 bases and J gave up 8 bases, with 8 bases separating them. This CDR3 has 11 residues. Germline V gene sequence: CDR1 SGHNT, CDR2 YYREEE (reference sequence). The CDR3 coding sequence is TGTGCCAGCAGCTCCACAAAGGAAGCTTTCTTT. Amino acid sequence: CASSSTKEAFF.

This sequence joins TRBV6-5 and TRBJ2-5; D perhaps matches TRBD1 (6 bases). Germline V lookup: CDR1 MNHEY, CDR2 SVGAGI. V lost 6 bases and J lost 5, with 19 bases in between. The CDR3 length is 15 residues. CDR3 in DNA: TGTGCCAGCAGCAGAACACAGGGTCGTGGGGAGACCCAGTACTTC. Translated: CASSRTQGRGETQYF.

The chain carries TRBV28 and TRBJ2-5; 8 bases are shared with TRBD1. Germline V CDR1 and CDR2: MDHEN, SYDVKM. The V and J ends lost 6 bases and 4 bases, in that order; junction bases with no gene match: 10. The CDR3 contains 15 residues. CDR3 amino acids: CASSQGQGKPETQYF. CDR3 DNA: TGTGCCAGCAGCCAAGGACAGGGAAAACCAGAGACCCAGTACTTC. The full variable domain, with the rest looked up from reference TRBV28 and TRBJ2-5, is DVKVTQSSRYLVKRTGEKVFLECVQDMDHENMFWYRQDPGLGLRLIYFSYDVKMKEKGDIPEGYSVSREKKERFSLILESASTNQTSMYLCASSQGQGKPETQYFGPGTRLLVL.

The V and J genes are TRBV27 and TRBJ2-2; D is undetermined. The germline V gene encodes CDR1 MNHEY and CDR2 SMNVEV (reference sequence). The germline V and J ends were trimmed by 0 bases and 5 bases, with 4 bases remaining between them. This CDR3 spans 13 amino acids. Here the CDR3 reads CASSLSRTGELFF. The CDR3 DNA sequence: TGTGCCAGCAGTTTATCAAGGACCGGGGAGCTGTTTTTT.

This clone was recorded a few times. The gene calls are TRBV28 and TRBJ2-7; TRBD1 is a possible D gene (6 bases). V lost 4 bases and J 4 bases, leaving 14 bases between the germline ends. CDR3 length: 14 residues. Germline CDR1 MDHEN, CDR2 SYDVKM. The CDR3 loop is CASSYQGLRYEQYF. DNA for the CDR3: TGTGCCAGCAGTTACCAGGGGTTGAGGTACGAGCAGTACTTC.